The entry below gives a single TCR beta chain sequence along with its context. Clones were read by immunoSEQ multiplex PCR, and TCRdb kept only the in-frame ones, dropping some. The sample consists of some 5,000 clones, around 17% of them appearing once. These data originate in a study of sequential checkpoint blockade in melanoma. Study-wide context: TCRbeta immunosequencing was performed on DNA from roughly 91 pretreatment melanoma tumor samples.

Treatment here: randomized to nivolumab then ipilimumab (arm A) or the reverse (arm B). The CDR3 covers 15 residues. The germline V gene has CDR1 LNHNV and CDR2 YYDKDF (reference sequence). Trimming removed 0 bases from V and 2 bases from J, with 9 bases in between. The receptor was isolated from a human donor with melanoma. Source: tumor tissue (inferred from file names), taken from a patient given nivolumab and ipilimumab in sequence. The genes are TRBV15 and TRBJ2-3; D is unresolved. CDR3 sequence reads: CATSRDRRYTDTQYF. The CDR3 DNA follows: TGTGCCACCAGCAGAGATCGAAGGTACACAGATACGCAGTATTTT.